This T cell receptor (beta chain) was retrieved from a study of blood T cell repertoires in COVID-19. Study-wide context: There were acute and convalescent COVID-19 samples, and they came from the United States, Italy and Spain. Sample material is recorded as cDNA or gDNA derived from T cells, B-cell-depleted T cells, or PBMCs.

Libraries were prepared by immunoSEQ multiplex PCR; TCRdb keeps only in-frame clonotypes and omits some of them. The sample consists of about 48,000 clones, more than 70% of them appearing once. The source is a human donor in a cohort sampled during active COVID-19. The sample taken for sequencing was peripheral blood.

In nucleotides, the CDR3 is TGCGCCAGCAGCTTGACAGGGACCGAGACCCAGTACTTC. It yields the protein CASSLTGTETQYF. The chain recombines TRBV5-1 with TRBJ2-5, with D perhaps TRBD1 (6 bases). This CDR3 region has 13 residues. Germline CDR1 reads SGHRS; CDR2 reads YFSETQ. Trimming left V 1 base short and J 5 bases short, with 9 bases between.